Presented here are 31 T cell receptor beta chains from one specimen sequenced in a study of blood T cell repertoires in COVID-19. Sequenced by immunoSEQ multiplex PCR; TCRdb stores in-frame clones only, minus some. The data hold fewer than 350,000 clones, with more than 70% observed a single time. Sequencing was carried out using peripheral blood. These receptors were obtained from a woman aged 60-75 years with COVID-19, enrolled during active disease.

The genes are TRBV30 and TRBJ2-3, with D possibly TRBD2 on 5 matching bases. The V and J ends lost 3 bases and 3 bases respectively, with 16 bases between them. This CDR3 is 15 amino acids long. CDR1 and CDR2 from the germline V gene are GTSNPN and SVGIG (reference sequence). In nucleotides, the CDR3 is TGTGCCTGGAGCCGTGGGTCACGGGGTACAGATACGCAGTATTTT. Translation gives CAWSRGSRGTDTQYF. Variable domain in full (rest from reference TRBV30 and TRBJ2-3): SQTIHQWPATLVQPVGSPLSLECTVEGTSNPNLYWYRQAAGRGLQLLFYSVGIGQISSEVPQNLSASRPQDRQFILSSKKLLLSDSGFYLCAWSRGSRGTDTQYFGPGTRLTVL.

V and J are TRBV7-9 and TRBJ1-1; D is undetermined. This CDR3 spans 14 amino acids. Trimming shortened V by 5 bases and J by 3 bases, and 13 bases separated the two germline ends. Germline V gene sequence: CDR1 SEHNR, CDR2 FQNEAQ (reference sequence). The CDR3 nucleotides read TGTGCCAGCAGCCCGCCGGCGGGATACACTGAAGCTTTCTTT. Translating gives CASSPPAGYTEAFF.

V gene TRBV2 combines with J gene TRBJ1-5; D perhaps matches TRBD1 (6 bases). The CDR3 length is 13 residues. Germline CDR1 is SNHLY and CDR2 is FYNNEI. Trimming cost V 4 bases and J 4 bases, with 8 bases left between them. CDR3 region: CASSAQGNQPQHF. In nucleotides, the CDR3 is TGTGCCAGCAGTGCGCAGGGGAATCAGCCCCAGCATTTT.

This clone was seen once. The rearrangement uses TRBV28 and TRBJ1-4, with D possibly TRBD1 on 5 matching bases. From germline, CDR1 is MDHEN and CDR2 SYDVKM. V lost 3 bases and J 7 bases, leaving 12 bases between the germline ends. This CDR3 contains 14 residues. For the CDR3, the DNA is TGTGCCAGCAGTTTTAGTAGGAGGGGTGAAAAACTGTTTTTT. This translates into CASSFSRRGEKLFF. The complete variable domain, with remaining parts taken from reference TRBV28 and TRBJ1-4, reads DVKVTQSSRYLVKRTGEKVFLECVQDMDHENMFWYRQDPGLGLRLIYFSYDVKMKEKGDIPEGYSVSREKKERFSLILESASTNQTSMYLCASSFSRRGEKLFFGSGTQLSVL.

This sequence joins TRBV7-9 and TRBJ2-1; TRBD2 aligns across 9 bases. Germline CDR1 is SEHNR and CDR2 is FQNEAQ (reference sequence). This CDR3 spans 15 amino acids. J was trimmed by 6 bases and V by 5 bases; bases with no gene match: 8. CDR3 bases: TGTGCCAGCAGCCTCTTGGGACTAGCATTCAATGAGCAGTTCTTC. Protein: CASSLLGLAFNEQFF.

CDR3 in DNA: TGTGCCAGCAGCTCAATAGATACAGGGTACAGTGGCTACACCTTC. Protein sequence: CASSSIDTGYSGYTF. The chain couples TRBV27 to TRBJ1-2; D is possibly TRBD1 (6 bases). From germline, CDR1 is MNHEY and CDR2 SMNVEV (reference sequence). Trimming left V 6 bases short and J 7 bases short, with 21 bases between. The CDR3 runs to 15 residues.

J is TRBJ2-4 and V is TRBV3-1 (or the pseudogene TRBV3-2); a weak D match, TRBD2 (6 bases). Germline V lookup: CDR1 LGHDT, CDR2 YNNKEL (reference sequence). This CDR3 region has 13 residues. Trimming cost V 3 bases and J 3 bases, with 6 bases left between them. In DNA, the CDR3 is TGTGCCAGCAGCCAGCGGGGCAAAAACATTCAGTACTTC. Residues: CASSQRGKNIQYF.

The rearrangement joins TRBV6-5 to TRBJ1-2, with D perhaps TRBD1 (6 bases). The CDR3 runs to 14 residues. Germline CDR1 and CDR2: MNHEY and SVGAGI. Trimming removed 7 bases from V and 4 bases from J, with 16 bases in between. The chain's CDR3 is CASTRPGVGYGYTF. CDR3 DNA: TGTGCCAGCACCCGACCAGGGGTCGGCTATGGCTACACCTTC.

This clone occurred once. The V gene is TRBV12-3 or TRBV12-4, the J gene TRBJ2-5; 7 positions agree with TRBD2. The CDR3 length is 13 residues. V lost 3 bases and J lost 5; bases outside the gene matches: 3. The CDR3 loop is CASSLGGQETQYF. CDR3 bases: TGTGCCAGCAGTTTGGGAGGGCAGGAGACCCAGTACTTC.

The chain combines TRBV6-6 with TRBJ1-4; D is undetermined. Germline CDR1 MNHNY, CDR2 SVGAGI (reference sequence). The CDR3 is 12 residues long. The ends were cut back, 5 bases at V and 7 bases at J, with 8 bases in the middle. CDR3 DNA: TGTGCCAGCAGTGCCCCCGGTGAAAAACTGTTTTTT. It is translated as CASSAPGEKLFF.

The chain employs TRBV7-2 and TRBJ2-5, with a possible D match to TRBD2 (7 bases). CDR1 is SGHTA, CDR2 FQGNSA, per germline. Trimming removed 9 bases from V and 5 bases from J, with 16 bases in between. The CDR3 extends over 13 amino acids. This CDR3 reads CASRGGGFETQYF. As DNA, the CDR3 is TGTGCCAGTCGAGGGGGGGGGTTCGAGACCCAGTACTTC.

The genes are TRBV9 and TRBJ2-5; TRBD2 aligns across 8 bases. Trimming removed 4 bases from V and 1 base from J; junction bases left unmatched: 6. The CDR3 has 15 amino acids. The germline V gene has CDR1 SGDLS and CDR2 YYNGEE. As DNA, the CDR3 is TGTGCCAGCAGCCCCGGGGGGGCCGGCCAAGAGACCCAGTACTTC. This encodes CASSPGGAGQETQYF.

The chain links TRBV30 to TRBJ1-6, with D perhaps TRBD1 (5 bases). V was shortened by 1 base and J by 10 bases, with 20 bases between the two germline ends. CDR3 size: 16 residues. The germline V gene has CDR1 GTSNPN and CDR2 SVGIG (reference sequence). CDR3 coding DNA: TGTGCCTGGAGTGGAGGCTGGACATCCATTAACTCACCCCTCCACTTT. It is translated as CAWSGGWTSINSPLHF.

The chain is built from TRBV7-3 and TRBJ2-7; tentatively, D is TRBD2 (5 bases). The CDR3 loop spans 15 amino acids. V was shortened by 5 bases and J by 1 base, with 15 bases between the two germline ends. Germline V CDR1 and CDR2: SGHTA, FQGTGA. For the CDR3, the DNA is TGTGCCAGCAGCCCCATTCCGGGGATTTCCTACGAGCAGTACTTC. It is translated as CASSPIPGISYEQYF.

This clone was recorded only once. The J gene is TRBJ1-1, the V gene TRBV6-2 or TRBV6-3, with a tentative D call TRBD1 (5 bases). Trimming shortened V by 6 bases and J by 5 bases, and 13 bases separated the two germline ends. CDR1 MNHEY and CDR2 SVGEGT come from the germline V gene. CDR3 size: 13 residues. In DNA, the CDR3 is TGTGCCAGCAGCCCCCAGGGTTGGACTGAAGCTTTCTTT. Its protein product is CASSPQGWTEAFF.

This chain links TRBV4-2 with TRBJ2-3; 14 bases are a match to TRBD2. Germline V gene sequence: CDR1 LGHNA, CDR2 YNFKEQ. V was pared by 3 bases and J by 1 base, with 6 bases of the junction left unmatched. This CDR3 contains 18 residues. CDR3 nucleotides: TGTGCCAGCAGCCAGAGGGGGACTAGCGGGGGAGGCACAGATACGCAGTATTTT. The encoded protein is CASSQRGTSGGGTDTQYF.

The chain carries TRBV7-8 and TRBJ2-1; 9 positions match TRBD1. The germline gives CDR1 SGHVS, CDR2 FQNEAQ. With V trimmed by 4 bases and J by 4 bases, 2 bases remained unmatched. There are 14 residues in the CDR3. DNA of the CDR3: TGTGCCAGCAGCTCGGGACAGGGTTACAATGAGCAGTTCTTC. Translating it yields CASSSGQGYNEQFF.

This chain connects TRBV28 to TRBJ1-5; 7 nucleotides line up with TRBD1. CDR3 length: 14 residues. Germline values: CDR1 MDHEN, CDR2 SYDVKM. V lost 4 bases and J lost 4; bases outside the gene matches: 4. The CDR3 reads CASSSTGRNQPQHF. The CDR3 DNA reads TGTGCCAGCAGTTCGACAGGGAGGAATCAGCCCCAGCATTTT. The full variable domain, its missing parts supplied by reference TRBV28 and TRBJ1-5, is DVKVTQSSRYLVKRTGEKVFLECVQDMDHENMFWYRQDPGLGLRLIYFSYDVKMKEKGDIPEGYSVSREKKERFSLILESASTNQTSMYLCASSSTGRNQPQHFGDGTRLSIL.

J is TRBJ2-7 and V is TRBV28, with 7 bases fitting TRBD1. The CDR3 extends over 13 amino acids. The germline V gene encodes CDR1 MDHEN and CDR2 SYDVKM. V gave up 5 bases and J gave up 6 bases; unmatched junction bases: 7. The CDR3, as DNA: TGTGCCAGCAGTATATTACAGGGGCGCGAGCAGTACTTC. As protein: CASSILQGREQYF.

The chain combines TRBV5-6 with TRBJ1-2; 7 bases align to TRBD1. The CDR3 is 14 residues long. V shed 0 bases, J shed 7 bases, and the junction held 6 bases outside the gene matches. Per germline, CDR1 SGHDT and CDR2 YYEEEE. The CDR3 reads CASSLGQGQSGYTF. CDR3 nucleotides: TGTGCCAGCAGCTTGGGACAGGGTCAGAGTGGCTACACCTTC.

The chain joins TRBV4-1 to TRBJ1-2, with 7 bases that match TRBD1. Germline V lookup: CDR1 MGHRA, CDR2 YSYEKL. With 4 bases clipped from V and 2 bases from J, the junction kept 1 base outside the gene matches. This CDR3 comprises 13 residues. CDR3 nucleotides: TGCGCCAGCAGCCTGACAGGGAACTATGGCTACACCTTC. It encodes CASSLTGNYGYTF.

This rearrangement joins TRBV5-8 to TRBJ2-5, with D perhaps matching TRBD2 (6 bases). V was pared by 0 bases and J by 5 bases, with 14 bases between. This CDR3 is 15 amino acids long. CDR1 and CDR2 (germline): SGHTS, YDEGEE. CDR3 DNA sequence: TGTGCCAGCAGCTTGGTTCTCGGGGGTCAGGAGACCCAGTACTTC. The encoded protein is CASSLVLGGQETQYF. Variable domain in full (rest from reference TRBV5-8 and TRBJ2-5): EAGVTQSPTHLIKTRGQQATLRCSPISGHTSVYWYQQALGLGLQFLLWYDEGEERNRGNFPPRFSGRQFPNYSSELNVNALELEDSALYLCASSLVLGGQETQYFGPGTRLLVL.

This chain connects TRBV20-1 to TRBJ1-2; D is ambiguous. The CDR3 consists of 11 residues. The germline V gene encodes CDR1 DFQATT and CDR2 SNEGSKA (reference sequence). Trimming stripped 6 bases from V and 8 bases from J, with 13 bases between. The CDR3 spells CSATKGGGYTF. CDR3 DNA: TGCAGTGCGACGAAAGGAGGAGGCTACACCTTC.

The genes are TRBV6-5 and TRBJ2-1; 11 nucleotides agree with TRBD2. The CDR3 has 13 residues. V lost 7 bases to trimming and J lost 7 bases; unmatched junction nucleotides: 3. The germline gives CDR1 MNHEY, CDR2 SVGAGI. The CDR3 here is CASTRLAGNEQFF. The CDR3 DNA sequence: TGTGCCAGCACCCGACTAGCGGGAAATGAGCAGTTCTTC.

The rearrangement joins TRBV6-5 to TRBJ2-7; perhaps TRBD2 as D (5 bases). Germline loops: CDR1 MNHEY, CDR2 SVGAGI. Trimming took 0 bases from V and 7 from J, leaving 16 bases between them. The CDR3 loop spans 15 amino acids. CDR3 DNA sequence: TGTGCCAGCAGTTACTCGAGACATGGACTGGGGGAGCAGTACTTC. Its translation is CASSYSRHGLGEQYF.

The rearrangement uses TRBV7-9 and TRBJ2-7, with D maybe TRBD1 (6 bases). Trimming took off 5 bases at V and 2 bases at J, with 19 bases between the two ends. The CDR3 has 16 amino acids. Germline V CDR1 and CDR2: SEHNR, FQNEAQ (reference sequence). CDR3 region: CASSNYQGILPYEQYF. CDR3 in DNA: TGTGCCAGCAGCAATTATCAGGGGATACTCCCCTACGAGCAGTACTTC.

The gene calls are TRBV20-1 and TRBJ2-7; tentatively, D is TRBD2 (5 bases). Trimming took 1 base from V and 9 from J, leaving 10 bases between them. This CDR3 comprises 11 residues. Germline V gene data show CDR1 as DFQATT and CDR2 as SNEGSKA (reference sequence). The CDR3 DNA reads TGCAGTGCTAGAGCCGGCCGGGGGCAGTACTTC. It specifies CSARAGRGQYF.

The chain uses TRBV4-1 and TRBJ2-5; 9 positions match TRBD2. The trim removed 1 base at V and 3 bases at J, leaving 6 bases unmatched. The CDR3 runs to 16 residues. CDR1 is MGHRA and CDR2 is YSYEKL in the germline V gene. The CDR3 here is CASSQGAGGKEETQYF. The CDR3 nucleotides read TGCGCCAGCAGCCAAGGAGCGGGGGGCAAAGAAGAGACCCAGTACTTC.

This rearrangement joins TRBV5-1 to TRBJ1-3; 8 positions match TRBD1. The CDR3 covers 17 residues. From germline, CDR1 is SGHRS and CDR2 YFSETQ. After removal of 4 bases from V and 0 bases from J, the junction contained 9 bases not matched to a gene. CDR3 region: CASSLIGQGGSGNTIYF. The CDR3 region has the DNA TGCGCCAGCAGCCTAATAGGACAGGGAGGCTCTGGAAACACCATATATTTT.

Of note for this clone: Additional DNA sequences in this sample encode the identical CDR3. This chain's CDR3 is CASSIQGANSPLHF. Here the CDR3 DNA reads TGTGCCAGTAGTATCCAGGGTGCAAATTCACCCCTCCACTTT. The gene calls are TRBV19 and TRBJ1-6; possible D gene TRBD1, 5 bases. This CDR3 is built from 14 residues. V was shortened by 3 bases and J by 7 bases, with 10 bases between the two germline ends. Germline lookup yields CDR1 LNHDA and CDR2 SQIVND (reference sequence).

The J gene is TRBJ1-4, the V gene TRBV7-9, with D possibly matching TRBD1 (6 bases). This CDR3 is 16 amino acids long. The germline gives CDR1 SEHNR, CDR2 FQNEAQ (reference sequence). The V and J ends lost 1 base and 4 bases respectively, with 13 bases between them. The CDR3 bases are TGTGCCAGCAGCTTAGTTCGGCAGGGGAGTAATGAAAAACTGTTTTTT. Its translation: CASSLVRQGSNEKLFF.